These T cell receptor beta chains were read from a single sample in a study of T cell responses to AZD1222 COVID-19 vaccine. Profiling relied on immunoSEQ multiplex PCR, and the TCRdb table lists in-frame clones only, not all of them. This sample has about 110,000 clones, with 70% to 90% found just once. This specimen was peripheral blood, taken 28 days after the second AZD1222 dose. The receptors shown here come from an adult who received the AZD1222 COVID-19 vaccine. The CDR3 runs from the conserved cysteine through the conserved F or W. The D gene is left open where the match is weak. The listing skips clone size in some rows; elsewhere it reads once, few, many or a size class.

D gene	V gene	clone size	J gene	CDR3 length	CDR3 protein	CDR3 DNA
TRBD1	TRBV7-9	.	TRBJ1-2	17	CASSSQNWGQGINGYTF	TGTGCCAGCAGCTCACAAAACTGGGGACAGGGTATTAATGGCTACACCTTC
TRBD1	TRBV7-7	.	TRBJ2-5	15	CASSLGDRVRETQYF	TGTGCTAGCAGCTTAGGGGACAGGGTTCGAGAGACCCAGTACTTC
.	TRBV4-2	.	TRBJ1-2	15	CASSPLDSPNYGYTF	TGTGCCAGCAGCCCATTGGACAGTCCTAACTATGGCTACACCTTC
.	TRBV27	.	TRBJ2-7	15	CASKGQGRLRDEQYF	TGTGCCAGCAAAGGCCAGGGCAGGCTGAGGGACGAGCAGTACTTC
.	TRBV7-8	.	TRBJ1-1	16	CASSPKRTHLSTEAFF	TGTGCCAGCAGCCCCAAACGGACCCACCTGAGCACTGAAGCTTTCTTT
.	TRBV9	.	TRBJ1-4	15	CASSVGGALGEKLFF	TGTGCCAGCAGCGTAGGAGGGGCTCTAGGCGAAAAACTGTTTTTT
.	TRBV4-1	once	TRBJ2-2	16	CASSLVFTANTGELFF	TGCGCCAGCAGCCTGGTCTTTACAGCGAACACCGGGGAGCTGTTTTTT
.	TRBV6-6	.	TRBJ1-2	13	CASRRSERYGYTF	TGTGCCAGCAGAAGGTCCGAACGCTATGGCTACACCTTC
.	TRBV5-1	once	TRBJ1-2	14	CASSLAGQWGGYTF	TGCGCCAGCAGCTTGGCCGGGCAGTGGGGTGGCTACACCTTC
.	TRBV30	.	TRBJ2-7	12	CAWSLLSYEQYF	TGTGCCTGGAGCCTACTGTCCTACGAGCAGTACTTC
.	TRBV6-6	.	TRBJ2-3	13	CASSEVGRDTQYF	TGTGCCAGCTCGGAGGTGGGAAGAGATACGCAGTATTTT
.	TRBV9	.	TRBJ1-1	14	CASSPRPGDTEAFF	TGTGCCAGCAGCCCACGGCCCGGGGACACTGAAGCTTTCTTT
TRBD1	TRBV6-6	.	TRBJ1-4	15	CASGEWGQGWEKLFF	TGTGCCAGCGGCGAGTGGGGACAGGGGTGGGAAAAACTGTTTTTT
.	TRBV6-5	.	TRBJ2-5	14	CASVLRGLQETQYF	TGTGCCAGCGTGTTAAGGGGACTTCAAGAGACCCAGTACTTC
.	TRBV6-1	.	TRBJ1-2	14	CASSETGSNYGYTF	TGTGCCAGCAGTGAAACCGGCAGTAACTATGGCTACACCTTC
TRBD1	TRBV6-5	few	TRBJ1-1	14	CASSTRTGAVEAFF	TGTGCCAGCAGTACCCGGACAGGCGCGGTAGAAGCTTTCTTT
.	TRBV11-2	.	TRBJ1-5	13	CASSWGSDQPQHF	TGTGCCAGCAGCTGGGGATCGGATCAGCCCCAGCATTTT
TRBD1	TRBV5-1	.	TRBJ2-1	15	CASRLTGHSYNEQFF	TGCGCCAGCAGGTTGACAGGGCACTCCTACAATGAGCAGTTCTTC
TRBD1	TRBV6-2/TRBV6-3	.	TRBJ1-5	14	CASSRGTDNQPQHF	TGTGCCAGCAGTCGGGGGACAGACAATCAGCCCCAGCATTTT
.	TRBV6-5	.	TRBJ2-7	14	CASSPTGTRTEQYF	TGTGCCAGCAGTCCCACCGGGACACGGACTGAGCAGTACTTC
.	TRBV21-1	.	TRBJ1-3	22	CASSKDLGDIGQLSASGNTIYF	TGTGCCAGCAGCAAAGACCTGGGCGACATTGGGCAACTTTCAGCCTCTGGAAACACCATATATTTT
TRBD2	TRBV27	.	TRBJ2-1	15	CASRPGTSFLDEQFF	TGTGCCAGCAGGCCCGGGACTAGTTTTTTGGATGAGCAGTTCTTC
.	TRBV5-4	.	TRBJ2-1	12	CASSFYRKEQFF	TGTGCCAGCAGCTTTTATCGAAAGGAGCAGTTCTTC
.	TRBV28	once	TRBJ2-7	13	CASSLDSSYEQYF	TGTGCCAGCAGTTTAGACTCTTCCTACGAGCAGTACTTC
TRBD1	TRBV7-9	.	TRBJ1-2	15	CASSPADRVAYGYTF	TGTGCCAGCAGCCCAGCGGACAGGGTGGCCTATGGCTACACCTTC
.	TRBV6-6	once	TRBJ1-5	13	CASSLTDNQPQHF	TGTGCCAGCAGTTTGACAGATAATCAGCCCCAGCATTTT
.	TRBV2	once	TRBJ2-7	11	CASRENYEQYF	TGTGCCAGCAGGGAGAACTACGAGCAGTACTTC
TRBD2	TRBV30	.	TRBJ2-1	17	CAWSVLGRTSGYNEQFF	TGTGCCTGGAGTGTACTGGGGCGGACTAGCGGCTACAATGAGCAGTTCTTC
TRBD2	TRBV10-3	.	TRBJ2-7	13	CAIRWREGGVQYF	TGTGCCATCAGATGGCGGGAGGGTGGAGTGCAGTACTTC
.	TRBV5-4	.	TRBJ2-3	15	CASSSQGWSTDTQYF	TGTGCCAGCAGCTCCCAGGGGTGGAGCACAGATACGCAGTATTTT
.	TRBV6-5	.	TRBJ1-5	14	CASSQGQLNQPQHF	TGTGCCAGCAGCCAAGGACAGCTCAATCAGCCCCAGCATTTT
.	TRBV3-1/TRBV3-2	.	TRBJ1-1	16	CASSQEVGGVITEAFF	TGTGCCAGCAGCCAAGAGGTGGGGGGCGTTATCACTGAAGCTTTCTTT
.	TRBV11-3	once	TRBJ2-5	12	CASSQNQETQYF	TGTGCCAGCAGTCAAAACCAAGAGACCCAGTACTTC
.	TRBV6-5	.	TRBJ1-1	13	CASSYGGNTEAFF	TGTGCCAGCAGTTACGGCGGGAACACTGAAGCTTTCTTT
.	TRBV5-1	few	TRBJ2-5	14	CASSLEVYQETQYF	TGCGCCAGCAGCTTGGAGGTTTACCAAGAGACCCAGTACTTC
.	TRBV5-6	once	TRBJ1-3	15	CASSLRGNSGNTIYF	TGTGCCAGCAGCCTTAGGGGCAACTCTGGAAACACCATATATTTT
.	TRBV28	.	TRBJ2-7	11	CASSARYEQYF	TGTGCCAGCAGCGCCAGATACGAGCAGTACTTC
TRBD1	TRBV28	.	TRBJ1-2	15	CASSSPGQGSYGYTF	TGTGCCAGCAGTTCCCCCGGACAGGGAAGTTATGGCTACACCTTC